This TCR beta chain was captured by sequencing in a study of shared clonotypes between healthy human individuals. Sequencing was performed with immunoSEQ multiplex PCR; in TCRdb, only in-frame clones are kept and a portion is missing. Seen here are about a million clones, about 77% observed once, and the top ten hold approximately 1.5%. Germline CDR1 and CDR2: SGHRS and YFSETQ. The V and J ends lost 0 bases and 0 bases respectively, with 7 bases between them. There are 15 residues in the CDR3. The donors, all of them Caucasian adults, lived in Nashville, Tennessee. Sequences were obtained from memory CD4+ T cells sorted from blood. The subset was: CD45RA-negative fraction. The chain has TRBV5-1 and TRBJ2-1; D ambiguous. This TCR was recovered from a man younger than 35 in good health. The DNA of the CDR3 is TGCGCCAGCAGCTTGGCCCTTGGCTCCTACAATGAGCAGTTCTTC. The encoded protein is CASSLALGSYNEQFF.